This passage covers 6 T cell receptor beta chains from one sample sequenced in a study of T-cell memory formation after mild COVID-19. TCRdb called the 5' RACE reads again in MiXCR, with one record for every CDR3 protein. The sample yields roughly 80,000 distinct CDR3 sequences, about 23% seen once. What was sequenced was PBMCs or a T cell subset sorted from them (not recorded which). These receptors all stem from a man aged 18 to 30 who had mild COVID-19 (a few samples of this study predate the infection). Cell type and time point are not known.

This clonotype was picked up a small number of times. V gene TRBV6-2 or TRBV6-3 combines with J gene TRBJ2-1, with D possibly TRBD2 on 5 matching bases. Trimming removed 8 bases at V and 4 bases at J, with 12 bases between. The CDR3 is 13 amino acids. The V gene's germline CDR1 is MNHEY and CDR2 SVGEGT. Written as DNA, the CDR3 is TGTGCCAGCGGCTACGGGGAATACAATGAGCAGTTCTTC. Translation: CASGYGEYNEQFF.

This chain joins TRBV7-9 and TRBJ1-1; maybe TRBD1 (5 bases). V was shortened by 5 bases and J by 6 bases, with 13 bases between the two germline ends. The CDR3 extends over 13 amino acids. Germline-derived CDR1 and CDR2 are SEHNR and FQNEAQ (reference sequence). CDR3 coding DNA: TGTGCCAGCAGCCATAGACAGTTGGCTGAAGCTTTCTTT. Amino acid sequence: CASSHRQLAEAFF.

The chain combines TRBV6-2 or TRBV6-3 with TRBJ1-1, with TRBD1 matching over 11 bases. Unmatched junction bases numbered 1, after V lost 4 bases and J lost 0 bases. Germline V gene data show CDR1 as MNHEY and CDR2 as SVGEGT. The CDR3 has 15 residues. CDR3 DNA: TGTGCCAGCAGTTGGGACAGGGGGATGAACACTGAAGCTTTCTTT. Amino acids: CASSWDRGMNTEAFF.

This clonotype turned up a few times. This sequence joins TRBV5-1 and TRBJ2-1; D possibly corresponds to TRBD2 (7 bases). The V and J ends lost 4 bases and 1 base respectively, with 18 bases between them. This CDR3 region has 17 residues. The germline gives CDR1 SGHRS, CDR2 YFSETQ. In DNA, the CDR3 is TGCGCCAGCAGCCCTGGGGGGGCCCTGCGGTCCTACAATGAGCAGTTCTTC. It translates to CASSPGGALRSYNEQFF.

This chain uses TRBV5-1 with TRBJ2-1; tentative D call: TRBD1 (6 bases). CDR1 is SGHRS and CDR2 is YFSETQ in the germline V gene. V was pared by 1 base and J by 5 bases, with 13 bases between. The CDR3 spans 15 residues. CDR3 residues: CASSLWAGENNEQFF. The DNA for the CDR3 is TGCGCCAGCAGCTTGTGGGCAGGGGAGAACAATGAGCAGTTCTTC. The whole variable domain, filled in from reference TRBV5-1 and TRBJ2-1, reads KAGVTQTPRYLIKTRGQQVTLSCSPISGHRSVSWYQQTPGQGLQFLFEYFSETQRNKGNFPGRFSGRQFSNSRSEMNVSTLELGDSALYLCASSLWAGENNEQFFGPGTRLTVL.

This chain joins TRBV2 and TRBJ2-2, with D tentatively TRBD1 or TRBD2 (5 bases each). CDR1 is SNHLY, CDR2 FYNNEI, per germline. The CDR3 consists of 15 residues. With 4 bases removed from V and 5 bases from J, the gap between germline ends came to 14 bases. For the CDR3, the DNA is TGTGCCAGCAGTGTCCGTCTAGCAGGGACCGGGGAGCTGTTTTTT. This codes for CASSVRLAGTGELFF.